A selection of T cell receptor beta chains follows, all from one sample in a study of technical replicates of blood from a handful of donors. The protocol was immunoSEQ multiplex PCR, while the TCRdb copy is restricted to in-frame clones and leaves out a portion. Of around 60,000 clones in the sample, approximately 86% were seen once. Sequenced material: PBMCs. The receptors were gathered from a human donor in good health. Some clones in this sample may be carry-over from other donors' samples. The CDR3 runs from the conserved cysteine through the conserved F or W. The D gene is left open where the match is weak. The size field is filled for only some rows; it gives once, few, many or a size class.

>TRBV19|TRBD1|TRBJ1-2|17|.
CARTGEGAVWCDYGYTF
TGTGCCAGGACAGGGGAGGGGGCGGTCTGGTGTGACTATGGCTACACCTTC
>TRBV11-2|TRBD1|TRBJ1-6|12|.
CASGTANSPLHF
TGTGCCAGCGGGACAGCTAATTCACCCCTCCACTTT
>TRBV19|TRBD2|TRBJ2-1|15|few
CASSAPGLVFNEQFF
TGTGCCAGTAGTGCCCCGGGACTAGTCTTCAATGAGCAGTTCTTC
>TRBV19|.|TRBJ1-1|12|.
CASSNSGTPSKF
TGTGCCAGTAGTAATTCCGGGACACCCTCGAAATTT
>TRBV5-4|.|TRBJ2-6|18|.
CASSPQTGVTSGANVLTF
TGTGCCAGCAGCCCACAGACAGGCGTCACATCTGGGGCCAACGTCCTGACTTTC
>TRBV9|TRBD1|TRBJ2-2|15|.
CASSPWDSITGELFF
TGTGCCAGCAGCCCCTGGGACAGCATTACCGGGGAGCTGTTTTTT
>TRBV19|TRBD1|TRBJ2-7|15|.
CASSTRDRGSYEQYF
TGTGCCAGTAGTACGCGGGACAGGGGCTCCTACGAGCAGTACTTC
>TRBV4-3|TRBD1|TRBJ2-7|15|.
CASSYRDRGPYEQYF
TGCGCCAGCAGCTACCGGGACAGGGGCCCCTACGAGCAGTACTTC
>TRBV5-1|.|TRBJ1-2|14|once
CASSPRDSLKGYTF
TGCGCCAGCAGCCCCCGGGATTCCCTTAAGGGCTACACCTTC
>TRBV15|TRBD2|TRBJ2-7|20|.
CATSRGSGTSGGPGFYEQYF
TGTGCCACCAGCAGAGGCTCGGGGACTAGCGGGGGGCCAGGATTCTACGAGCAGTACTTC
>TRBV5-1|TRBD2|TRBJ2-3|18|.
CASSLALQAGGSTDTQYF
TGCGCCAGCAGCTTGGCATTACAAGCGGGGGGATCCACAGATACGCAGTATTTT
>TRBV2|.|TRBJ2-2|14|.
CASSKSEVAGELFF
TGTGCCAGCAGTAAAAGTGAGGTGGCCGGGGAGCTGTTTTTT
>TRBV18|TRBD1|TRBJ1-2|13|.
CASSLQGNYGYTF
TGTGCCAGCTCACTACAGGGGAACTATGGCTACACCTTC
>TRBV30|TRBD1|TRBJ1-1|13|.
CAWSGGGAAEAFF
TGTGCCTGGAGTGGAGGGGGCGCTGCTGAAGCTTTCTTT
>TRBV13|.|TRBJ1-3|14|.
CASSPPTTGNTIYF
TGTGCCAGCAGCCCCCCCACAACTGGAAACACCATATATTTT
>TRBV2|.|TRBJ2-1|11|.
CASSGWASAFF
TGTGCCAGCAGTGGGTGGGCTAGCGCCTTCTTC
>TRBV14|TRBD1|TRBJ2-1|18|once
CASSQVLERGPSYNEQFF
TGTGCCAGCAGCCAAGTATTAGAGAGGGGGCCGAGCTACAATGAGCAGTTCTTC
>TRBV7-7|.|TRBJ2-1|16|.
CASSRSGLVSYNEQFF
TGTGCCAGCAGCCGATCCGGACTGGTCTCCTACAATGAGCAGTTCTTC
>TRBV10-3|TRBD2|TRBJ2-3|17|.
CAISESSGGGASDTQYF
TGTGCCATCAGTGAGTCCAGCGGGGGGGGTGCTTCAGATACGCAGTATTTT
>TRBV5-1|.|TRBJ1-1|15|.
CASSLGSRRSTEAFF
TGCGCCAGCAGCTTGGGGTCCCGGCGGAGCACTGAAGCTTTCTTT
>TRBV27|TRBD1|TRBJ2-7|15|once
CAIPPHGTGTYEQYF
TGTGCCATCCCGCCCCACGGGACAGGGACCTACGAGCAGTACTTC
>TRBV6-1|.|TRBJ2-7|15|.
CASSEYGSSSYEQYF
TGTGCCAGCAGTGAATACGGGTCAAGCTCCTACGAGCAGTACTTC
>TRBV27|TRBD2|TRBJ2-2|16|few
CASTQSSGRDTGELFF
TGTGCCAGCACTCAATCTAGCGGGCGGGACACCGGGGAGCTGTTTTTT
>TRBV7-9|TRBD1|TRBJ1-5|15|.
CASSSGQGGNQPQHF
TGTGCCAGCAGTTCAGGACAGGGAGGCAATCAGCCCCAGCATTTT
>TRBV10-3|TRBD2|TRBJ2-7|14|.
CAITRLAGAGEQYF
TGTGCCATCACCAGACTAGCGGGAGCCGGCGAGCAGTACTTC
>TRBV10-3|.|TRBJ2-7|13|few
CAISEAVSYEQYF
TGTGCCATCAGTGAGGCAGTCTCCTACGAGCAGTACTTC
>TRBV7-9|TRBD1|TRBJ2-7|15|.
CASNLGGTGSYEQYF
TGTGCCAGCAACCTAGGCGGGACAGGGTCCTACGAGCAGTACTTC